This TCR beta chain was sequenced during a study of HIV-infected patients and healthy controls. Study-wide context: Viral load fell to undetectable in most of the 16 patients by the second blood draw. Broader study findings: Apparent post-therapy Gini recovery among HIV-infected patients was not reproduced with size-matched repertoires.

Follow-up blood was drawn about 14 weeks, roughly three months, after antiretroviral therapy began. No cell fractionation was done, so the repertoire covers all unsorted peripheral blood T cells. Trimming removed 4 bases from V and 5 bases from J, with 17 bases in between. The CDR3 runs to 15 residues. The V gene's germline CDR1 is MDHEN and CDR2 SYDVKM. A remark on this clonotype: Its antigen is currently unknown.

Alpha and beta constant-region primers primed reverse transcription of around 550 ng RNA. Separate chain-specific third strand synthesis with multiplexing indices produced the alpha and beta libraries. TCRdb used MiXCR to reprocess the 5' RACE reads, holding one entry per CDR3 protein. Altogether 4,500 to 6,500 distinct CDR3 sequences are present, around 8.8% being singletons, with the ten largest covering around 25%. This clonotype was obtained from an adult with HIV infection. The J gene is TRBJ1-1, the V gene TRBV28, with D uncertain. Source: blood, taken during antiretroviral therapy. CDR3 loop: CASSSVRVSWTEAFF. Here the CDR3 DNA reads TGTGCCAGCAGTTCGGTGCGGGTGTCGTGGACTGAAGCTTTCTTT.